The clone carrying this T cell receptor beta chain showed up just a few times. Looked up from germline, CDR1 is SGHRS and CDR2 is YFSETQ. The CDR3 is made up of 15 amino acids. J gave up 2 bases and V 3 bases, and 4 bases lay outside the gene matches. This sample is drawn from a study of T-cell reconstitution after alpha-beta-depleted transplantation in children. TCRbeta library construction was performed incorporating unique molecular identifiers. TCRdb itself ran the PCR reads through MiXCR, one entry per CDR3 protein. The table records hundreds of thousands of distinct CDR3 sequences, approximately 15% of them present only once.

The rearrangement joins TRBV5-1 to TRBJ2-4; 8 nucleotides match TRBD2. The input for sequencing was PBMCs from the stem cell graft donor, taken from the stem cell graft. The receptor comes from a human donor who donated a stem cell graft to a child with acute myeloid leukemia. CDR3 loop: CASSSGGGTKNIQYF. The CDR3 DNA reads as TGCGCCAGCAGCTCCGGGGGGGGGACCAAAAACATTCAGTACTTC.